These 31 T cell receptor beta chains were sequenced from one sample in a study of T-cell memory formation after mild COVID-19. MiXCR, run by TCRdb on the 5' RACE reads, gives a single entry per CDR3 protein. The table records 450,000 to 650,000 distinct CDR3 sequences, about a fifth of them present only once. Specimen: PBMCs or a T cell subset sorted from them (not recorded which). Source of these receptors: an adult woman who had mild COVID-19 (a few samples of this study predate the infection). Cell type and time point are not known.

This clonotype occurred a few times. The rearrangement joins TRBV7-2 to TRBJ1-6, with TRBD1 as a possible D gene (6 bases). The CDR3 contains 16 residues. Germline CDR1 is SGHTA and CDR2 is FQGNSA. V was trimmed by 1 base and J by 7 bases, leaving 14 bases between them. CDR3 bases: TGTGCCAGCAGCTTAGTATCCGGACAGAAGAATTCACCCCTCCACTTT. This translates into CASSLVSGQKNSPLHF.

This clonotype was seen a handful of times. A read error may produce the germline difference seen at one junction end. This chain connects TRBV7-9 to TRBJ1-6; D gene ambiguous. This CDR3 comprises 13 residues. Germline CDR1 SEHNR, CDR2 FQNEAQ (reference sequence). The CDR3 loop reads CASSLATPGTQTF. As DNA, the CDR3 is TGTGCCAGCAGCTTAGCGACCCCGGGAACCCAAACGTTT.

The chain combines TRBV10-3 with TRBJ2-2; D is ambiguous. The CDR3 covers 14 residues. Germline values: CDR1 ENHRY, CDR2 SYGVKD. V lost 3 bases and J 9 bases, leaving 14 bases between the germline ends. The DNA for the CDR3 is TGTGCCATCAGTGATAGTCCCCCCTTCCGGGAGCTGTTTTTT. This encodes CAISDSPPFRELFF.

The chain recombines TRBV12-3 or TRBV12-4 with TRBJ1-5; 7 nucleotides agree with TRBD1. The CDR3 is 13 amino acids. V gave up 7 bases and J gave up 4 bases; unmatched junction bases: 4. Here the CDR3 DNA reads TGTGCCAGCAAACAGGGGCCGAATCAGCCCCAGCATTTT. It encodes CASKQGPNQPQHF.

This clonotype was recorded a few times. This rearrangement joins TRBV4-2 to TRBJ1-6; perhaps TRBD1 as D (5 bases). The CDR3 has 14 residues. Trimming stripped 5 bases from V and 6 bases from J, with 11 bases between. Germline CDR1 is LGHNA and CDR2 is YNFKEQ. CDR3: CASSLGTSNSPLHF. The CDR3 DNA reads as TGTGCCAGCAGCTTAGGGACTTCTAATTCACCCCTCCACTTT.

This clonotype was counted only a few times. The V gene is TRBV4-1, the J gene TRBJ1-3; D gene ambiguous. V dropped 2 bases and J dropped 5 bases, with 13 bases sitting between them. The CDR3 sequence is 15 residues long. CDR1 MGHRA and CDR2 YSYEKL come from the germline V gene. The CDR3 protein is CASSQFPGPRNTIYF. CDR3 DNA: TGCGCCAGCAGCCAATTCCCCGGGCCCCGAAACACCATATATTTT.

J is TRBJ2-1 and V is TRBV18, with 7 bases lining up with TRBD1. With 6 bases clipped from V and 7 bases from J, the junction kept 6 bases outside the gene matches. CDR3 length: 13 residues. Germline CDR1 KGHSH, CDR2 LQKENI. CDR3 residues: CASSVGQKNEQFF. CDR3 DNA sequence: TGTGCCAGCTCGGTGGGACAGAAAAATGAGCAGTTCTTC.

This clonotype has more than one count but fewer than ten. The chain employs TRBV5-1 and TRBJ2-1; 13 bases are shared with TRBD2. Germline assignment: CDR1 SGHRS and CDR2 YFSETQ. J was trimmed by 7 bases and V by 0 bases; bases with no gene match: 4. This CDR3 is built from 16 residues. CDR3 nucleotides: TGCGCCAGCAGCTTGGCCCTGGGACTAGCGGGGAATGAGCAGTTCTTC. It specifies CASSLALGLAGNEQFF.

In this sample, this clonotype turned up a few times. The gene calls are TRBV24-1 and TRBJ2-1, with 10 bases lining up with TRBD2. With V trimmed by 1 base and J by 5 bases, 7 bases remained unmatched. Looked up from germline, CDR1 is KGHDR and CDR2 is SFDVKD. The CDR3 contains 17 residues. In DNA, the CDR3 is TGTGCCACCAGTGATTTTTCCGGGACTAGCGCGAACAATGAGCAGTTCTTC. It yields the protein CATSDFSGTSANNEQFF.

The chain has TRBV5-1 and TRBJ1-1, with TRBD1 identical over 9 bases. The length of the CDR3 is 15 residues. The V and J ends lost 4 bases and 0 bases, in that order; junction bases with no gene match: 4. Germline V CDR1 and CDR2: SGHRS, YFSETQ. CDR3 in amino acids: CASSPRQGVNTEAFF. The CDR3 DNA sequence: TGCGCCAGCAGCCCGCGACAGGGGGTGAACACTGAAGCTTTCTTT.

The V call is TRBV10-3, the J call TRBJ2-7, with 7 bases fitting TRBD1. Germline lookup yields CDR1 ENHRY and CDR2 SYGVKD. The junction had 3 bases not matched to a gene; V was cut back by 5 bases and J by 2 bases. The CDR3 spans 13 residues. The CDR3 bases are TGTGCCATCAGTCCGGGACAGACCTACGAGCAGTACTTC. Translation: CAISPGQTYEQYF.

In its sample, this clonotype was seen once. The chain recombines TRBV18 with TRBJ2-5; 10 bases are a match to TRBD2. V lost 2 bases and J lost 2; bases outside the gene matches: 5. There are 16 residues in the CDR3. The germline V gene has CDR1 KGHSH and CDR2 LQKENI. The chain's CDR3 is CASSPRLAGNQETQYF. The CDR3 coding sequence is TGTGCCAGCTCACCAAGACTAGCGGGTAATCAAGAGACCCAGTACTTC.

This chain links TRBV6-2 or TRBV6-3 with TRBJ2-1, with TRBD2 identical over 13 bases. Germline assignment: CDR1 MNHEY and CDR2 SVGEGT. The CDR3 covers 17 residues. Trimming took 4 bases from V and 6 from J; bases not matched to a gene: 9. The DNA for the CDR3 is TGTGCCAGCAGTTCCATACGGACTAGCGGGAGTTTCAATGAGCAGTTCTTC. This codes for CASSSIRTSGSFNEQFF.

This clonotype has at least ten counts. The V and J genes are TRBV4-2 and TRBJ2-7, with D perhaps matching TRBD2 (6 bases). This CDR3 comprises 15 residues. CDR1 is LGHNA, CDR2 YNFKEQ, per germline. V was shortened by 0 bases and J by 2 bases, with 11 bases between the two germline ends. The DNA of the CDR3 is TGTGCCAGCAGCCAAGATGGGACTCCCGCCTACGAGCAGTACTTC. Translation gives CASSQDGTPAYEQYF.

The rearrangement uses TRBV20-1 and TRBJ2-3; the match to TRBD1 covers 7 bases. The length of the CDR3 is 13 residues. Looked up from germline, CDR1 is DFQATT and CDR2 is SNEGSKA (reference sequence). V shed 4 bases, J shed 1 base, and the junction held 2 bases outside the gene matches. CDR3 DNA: TGCAGTGCTACCGGACAGGGCACAGATACGCAGTATTTT. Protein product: CSATGQGTDTQYF.

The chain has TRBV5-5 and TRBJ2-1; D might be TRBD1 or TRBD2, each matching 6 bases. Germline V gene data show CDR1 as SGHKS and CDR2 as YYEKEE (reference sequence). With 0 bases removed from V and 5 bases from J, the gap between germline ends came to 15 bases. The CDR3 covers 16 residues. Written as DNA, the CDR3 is TGTGCCAGCAGCTTGGCGGGGACACGGGGGAACAATGAGCAGTTCTTC. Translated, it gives CASSLAGTRGNNEQFF.

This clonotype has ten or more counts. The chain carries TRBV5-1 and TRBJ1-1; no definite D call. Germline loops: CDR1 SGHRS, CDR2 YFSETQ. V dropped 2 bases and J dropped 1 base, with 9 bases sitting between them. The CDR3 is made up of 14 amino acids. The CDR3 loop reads CASSFLIQNTEAFF. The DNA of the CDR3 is TGCGCCAGCAGCTTCCTGATCCAGAACACTGAAGCTTTCTTT.

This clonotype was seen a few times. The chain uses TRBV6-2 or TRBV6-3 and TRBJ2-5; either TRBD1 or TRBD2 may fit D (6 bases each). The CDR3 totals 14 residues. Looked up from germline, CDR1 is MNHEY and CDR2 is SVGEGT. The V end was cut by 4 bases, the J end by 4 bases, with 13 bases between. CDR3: CASSFSRGGETQYF. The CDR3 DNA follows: TGTGCCAGCAGTTTTAGCAGGGGAGGAGAGACCCAGTACTTC.

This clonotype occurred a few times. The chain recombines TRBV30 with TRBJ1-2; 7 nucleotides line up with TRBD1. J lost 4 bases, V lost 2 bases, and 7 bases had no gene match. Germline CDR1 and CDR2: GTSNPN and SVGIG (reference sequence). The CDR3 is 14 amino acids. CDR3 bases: TGTGCCTGGAGTCGGGACAGACGAAGCTATGGCTACACCTTC. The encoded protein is CAWSRDRRSYGYTF.

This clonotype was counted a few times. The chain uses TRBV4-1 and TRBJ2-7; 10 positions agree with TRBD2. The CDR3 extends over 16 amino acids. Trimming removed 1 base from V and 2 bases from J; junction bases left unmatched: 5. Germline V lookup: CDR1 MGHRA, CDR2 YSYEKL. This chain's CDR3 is CASSQAPTSGAYEQYF. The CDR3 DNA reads TGCGCCAGCAGCCAAGCTCCCACTAGCGGGGCCTACGAGCAGTACTTC.

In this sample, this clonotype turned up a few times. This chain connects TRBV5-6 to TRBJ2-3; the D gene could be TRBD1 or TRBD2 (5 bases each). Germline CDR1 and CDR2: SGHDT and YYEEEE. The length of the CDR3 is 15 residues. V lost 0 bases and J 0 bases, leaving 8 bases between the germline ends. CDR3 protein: CASSLAWGSTDTQYF. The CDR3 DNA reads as TGTGCCAGCAGCTTGGCCTGGGGGAGCACAGATACGCAGTATTTT.

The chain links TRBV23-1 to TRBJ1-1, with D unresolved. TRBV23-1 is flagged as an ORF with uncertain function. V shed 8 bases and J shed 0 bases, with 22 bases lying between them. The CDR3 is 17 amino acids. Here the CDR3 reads CASGLDYRNFMNTEAFF. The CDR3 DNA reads TGCGCCAGCGGTCTTGACTACAGAAATTTCATGAACACTGAAGCTTTCTTT.

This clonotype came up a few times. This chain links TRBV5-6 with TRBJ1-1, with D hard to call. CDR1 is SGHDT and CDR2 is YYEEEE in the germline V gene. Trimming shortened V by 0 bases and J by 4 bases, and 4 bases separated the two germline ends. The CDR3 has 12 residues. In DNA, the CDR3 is TGTGCCAGCAGCTTGGCCTCCACTGAAGCTTTCTTT. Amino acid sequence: CASSLASTEAFF.

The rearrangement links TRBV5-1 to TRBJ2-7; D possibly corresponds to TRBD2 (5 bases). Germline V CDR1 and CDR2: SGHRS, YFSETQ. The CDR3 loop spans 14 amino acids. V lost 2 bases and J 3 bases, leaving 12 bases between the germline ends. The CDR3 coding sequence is TGCGCCAGCAGCTTTGGGAGCCCTGGCTACGAGCAGTACTTC. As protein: CASSFGSPGYEQYF.

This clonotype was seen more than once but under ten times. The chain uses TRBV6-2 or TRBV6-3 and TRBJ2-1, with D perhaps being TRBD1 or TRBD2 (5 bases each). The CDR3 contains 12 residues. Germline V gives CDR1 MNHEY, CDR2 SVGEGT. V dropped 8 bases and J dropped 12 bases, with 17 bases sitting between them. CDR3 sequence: CASEASGRRQFF. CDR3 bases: TGTGCCAGCGAGGCGTCGGGACGAAGGCAGTTCTTC.

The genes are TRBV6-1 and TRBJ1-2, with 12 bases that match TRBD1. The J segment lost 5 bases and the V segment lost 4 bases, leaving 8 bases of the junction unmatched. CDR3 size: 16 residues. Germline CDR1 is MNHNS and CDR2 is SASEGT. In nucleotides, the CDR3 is TGTGCCAGCAGTGGCCGGGACAGGGGGCGACAATATGGCTACACCTTC. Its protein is CASSGRDRGRQYGYTF.

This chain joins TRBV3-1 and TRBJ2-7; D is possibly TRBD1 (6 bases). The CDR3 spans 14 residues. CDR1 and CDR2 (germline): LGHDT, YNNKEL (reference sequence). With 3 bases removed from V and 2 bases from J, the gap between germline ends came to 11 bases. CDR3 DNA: TGTGCCAGCAGCCATGGGCAGGGGCCCTACGAGCAGTACTTC. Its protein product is CASSHGQGPYEQYF.

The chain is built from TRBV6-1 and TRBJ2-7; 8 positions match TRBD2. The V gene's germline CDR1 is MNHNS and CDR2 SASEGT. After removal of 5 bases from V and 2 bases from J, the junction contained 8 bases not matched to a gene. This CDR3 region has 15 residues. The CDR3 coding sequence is TGTGCCAGCAGTAAGGGAGCGGGAGAGACCTACGAGCAGTACTTC. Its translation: CASSKGAGETYEQYF.

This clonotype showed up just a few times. CDR3: CAWSGDINQPQHF. CDR3 in DNA: TGTGCCTGGAGCGGGGACATTAATCAGCCCCAGCATTTT. V gene TRBV30 combines with J gene TRBJ1-5; possible D gene TRBD1, 6 bases. V lost 3 bases, J lost 4 bases, and 10 bases lay in between. The CDR3 contains 13 residues. Germline V gene lookup returns CDR1 GTSNPN and CDR2 SVGIG (reference sequence).

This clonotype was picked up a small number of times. CDR3 sequence reads: CASSLGQGDYQPQHF. DNA for the CDR3: TGTGCCAGCAGCCTGGGACAGGGGGACTATCAGCCCCAGCATTTT. The chain has TRBV3-1 and TRBJ1-5; 11 bases agree with TRBD1. CDR1 LGHDT and CDR2 YNNKEL come from the germline V gene (reference sequence). Trimming cost V 4 bases and J 5 bases; bases outside gene matches: 4. The CDR3 runs 15 residues.

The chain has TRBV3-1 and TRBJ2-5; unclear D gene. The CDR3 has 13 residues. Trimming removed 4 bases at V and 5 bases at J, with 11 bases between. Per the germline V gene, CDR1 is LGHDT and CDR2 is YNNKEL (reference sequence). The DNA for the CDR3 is TGTGCCAGCAGCCCGGATTATTGGGAGACCCAGTACTTC. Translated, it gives CASSPDYWETQYF.